This TCR beta chain was observed in a study of PD-1 blockade in mismatch repair-deficient tumors. Study-level information: Patients had over ten mismatch repair-deficient cancer types and were previously treated and progressing. Study-level findings and limits: Tumor-resident clones, often absent from pretreatment blood, expanded after pembrolizumab and then contracted.

With respect to this clone: Its antigen is unidentified.

Germline CDR1 is SGHTA and CDR2 is FQGNSA. CDR3 size: 15 residues. The V gene lost 3 bases and the J gene lost 0 bases, with 8 bases spanning the gap. TCRdb's table, derived via immunoSEQ multiplex PCR, lists solely in-frame clones and lacks some. The repertoire holds 120,000 or so clones, with roughly nine tenths as singletons. A few pembrolizumab responders had their TCRs sequenced. The TCR comes from an adult with mismatch repair-deficient cancer. Material: peripheral blood, obtained 44 weeks after starting pembrolizumab. The chain recombines TRBV7-2 with TRBJ1-4, with D uncertain. CDR3 in DNA: TGTGCCAGCAGCTTTGACAAGACAACTAATGAAAAACTGTTTTTT. Translated: CASSFDKTTNEKLFF.